This is a list of T cell receptor beta chains from one sample in a study of tumor and adjacent non-tumor tissue in lung cancer. TCRdb re-called the multiplex PCR reads with MiXCR, one entry per CDR3 protein. Among about 140,000 distinct CDR3 sequences listed, roughly 66% were seen once. Sequences were obtained from lung tumor tissue. The receptors derive from a man aged 55-75 years with small cell lung cancer. Each CDR3 is given with its conserved first and last residue. Fields, in order: D gene, clone size, J gene, V gene, CDR3 DNA, CDR3 protein. D genes are given only for firm matches. Size is stated for part of the rows, as once, few or many counts, or as a class when the clone is expanded.

.,.,TRBJ1-3,TRBV20-1,TGCACTGCTAGAGCGGATGGAAACACCATATATTTT,CTARADGNTIYF
TRBD2,.,TRBJ2-5,TRBV2,TGTGCCAGCAGTCGACTAGCGGGAGAGCAAGAGACCCAGTACTTC,CASSRLAGEQETQYF
TRBD1,.,TRBJ2-4,TRBV12-3/TRBV12-4,TGTGCCAGCATCGCTGACAGGGGGCTCGGAATTCAGTACTTC,CASIADRGLGIQYF
.,.,TRBJ2-2,TRBV11-2,TGTGTCAGTAGCTTCGGTAGCGCGGACACCGGGGAGCTGTTTTTT,CVSSFGSADTGELFF
.,.,TRBJ1-6,TRBV11-3,TGTGCCAGCAGCCAGTACCGGGACGGGGTCTCCACTCGAGCAAATTCACCCCTCCACTTT,CASSQYRDGVSTRANSPLHF
TRBD2,few,TRBJ2-3,TRBV15,TGTGCCACCAGCAGAGACGCCGGGAGGGGTTCAGATACGCAGTATTTT,CATSRDAGRGSDTQYF
.,.,TRBJ2-3,TRBV29-1,TGCAGCGTTGGGAGGGGGCTCAACACAGATACGCAGTATTTT,CSVGRGLNTDTQYF
.,many,TRBJ2-1,TRBV6-2/TRBV6-3,TGTGCCAGCAGTTACTCCCCTCCACGGGGCCTCTACAATGAGCAGTTCTTC,CASSYSPPRGLYNEQFF
TRBD2,once,TRBJ2-1,TRBV6-2/TRBV6-3,TGTGCCAGCAGTTACTCGCGGGGGGACGACAACCACAATGAACAGTTCTTC,CASSYSRGDDNHNEQFF
.,once,TRBJ2-1,TRBV20-1,TGCAGTGCTGGAGACCCTAAGGAGGCTGAGCAGTCCTTC,CSAGDPKEAEQSF
.,.,TRBJ2-5,TRBV4-1,TGCGCCAGCAGCCAAGATCTAGGACTAACGGGCGATGGAGATACCCAGTACTTC,CASSQDLGLTGDGDTQYF
.,few,TRBJ2-7,TRBV7-3,TGTGCCAGCAACTTAATGGGGGGACAACACTACGAGCAGTACTTC,CASNLMGGQHYEQYF
TRBD2,.,TRBJ2-3,TRBV4-1,TGCGCCAGCAGCCAAGAGGCCAGCGGGAGGGCAGATACGCAGTATTTT,CASSQEASGRADTQYF
.,few,TRBJ1-5,TRBV30,TGTGCCTGGAGTAGTATGGGGACGGTCAATCAGCCCCAGCATTTT,CAWSSMGTVNQPQHF
TRBD1,few,TRBJ1-5,TRBV20-1,TGCAGTGCTAGGCCAGGGGGGGGCGAGAAGTATAGCAATCGGCCCCAGCATTTT,CSARPGGGEKYSNRPQHF
.,.,TRBJ2-1,TRBV6-2/TRBV6-3,TGTGCCAGCCGAATAGATGATTACAATGAGCAGTTCTTC,CASRIDDYNEQFF
.,.,TRBJ2-2,TRBV21-1,TGTGCCAGCAGCAAAAGACTAGCGGGAGACACCGGGGAGCTGTTTTTT,CASSKRLAGDTGELFF
TRBD2,.,TRBJ2-7,TRBV20-1,TGCAGTGCCGGGACTAACAGGACAACCACCGAGCAGTACTTC,CSAGTNRTTTEQYF
.,.,TRBJ1-2,TRBV6-5,TGTGCCAACAGTGGCAGGGAAGGGGATGACTACACCTTC,CANSGREGDDYTF
.,few,TRBJ1-2,TRBV5-4,TGTGCCAGCAGCTCTGGTCAGGGTGGCTACACCTTC,CASSSGQGGYTF
TRBD1,.,TRBJ2-5,TRBV20-1,TGCAGTGCTAGTGCCTTACTCCGCTCAGGGGGGACCCAGTACTTC,CSASALLRSGGTQYF
TRBD1,.,TRBJ2-2,TRBV11-2,TGTGCCAGAAGATTACAGGGGTTATCCACCTGGGAGCTGTTTTTT,CARRLQGLSTWELFF
TRBD2,few,TRBJ2-1,TRBV10-2,TGCGCCAGCAGACTAGCGGGAGGCGTGGACAATGAGCAGTTCTTC,CASRLAGGVDNEQFF
.,.,TRBJ2-1,TRBV12-3/TRBV12-4,TGTGCCAGCAGTTCCCTAACGGGGTCTGGGGATGAGCAGTTCTTC,CASSSLTGSGDEQFF
.,.,TRBJ2-3,TRBV5-4,TGTGCCAGCAGACTCACAGGGTCGGTCGGAGCAGATACGCAGTATTTT,CASRLTGSVGADTQYF
TRBD2,.,TRBJ2-3,TRBV5-4,TGTGCCAGCAGCACCGGGACTAGCGGGAACACAGATACGCAGTATTTT,CASSTGTSGNTDTQYF
.,few,TRBJ2-6,TRBV12-3/TRBV12-4,TGTGCCAGCAGCCAAAGGAGGGAGGCTGGGGCCAACGTCCTGACTTTC,CASSQRREAGANVLTF
TRBD1,few,TRBJ1-6,TRBV20-1,TGCAGTGCCAAAAGGGACAGCGGTAATTCACCCCTCCACTTT,CSAKRDSGNSPLHF
.,.,TRBJ2-1,TRBV20-1,TGCAGTGCTAGATCGGGAGAGCACTCCTACAATGAGCAGTTCTTC,CSARSGEHSYNEQFF
.,.,TRBJ2-3,TRBV29-1,TGCAGTATTGAAAAGGAAACGCAGTATTTT,CSIEKETQYF
TRBD1,.,TRBJ2-7,TRBV20-1,TGCAGTGCCACTGGACAGGGGCCATCCGAGCAGTACTTC,CSATGQGPSEQYF
.,few,TRBJ2-1,TRBV19,TGTGCCAGTAGTATAGAGGGTAGCTCCTACAATGAGCAGTTCTTC,CASSIEGSSYNEQFF
TRBD2,.,TRBJ2-1,TRBV6-2/TRBV6-3,TGTGCCAGCAGAGCAACATGGGCTAGCGGTTTAATTGTGCAGTTCTTC,CASRATWASGLIVQFF
.,many,TRBJ1-1,TRBV20-1,TGCAGTGCGCTGTACACTGAAGCTTTCTTT,CSALYTEAFF
TRBD2,once,TRBJ2-7,TRBV5-1,TGCGCCAGCACACTAGCGGGAGGGCCCCACGAGCAGTACTTC,CASTLAGGPHEQYF
TRBD2,.,TRBJ2-7,TRBV11-1,TGTGCCAGCAGCACCGTTCTTGGACTAGCGGGCTTGTCTGACGAGCAGTACTTC,CASSTVLGLAGLSDEQYF
TRBD1,once,TRBJ2-2,TRBV11-1,TGTGCCAGCAGCGTAGACAGGGGCACCGGGGAGATGTTTTTT,CASSVDRGTGEMFF
.,medium-sized,TRBJ2-1,TRBV20-1,TGCAGTGCCAAGAGGGTAGGGACCAGAGAGGGAGAGCAGTTCTTC,CSAKRVGTREGEQFF
.,.,TRBJ2-2,TRBV12-3/TRBV12-4,TGTGCCAGCTCCGCGGCGACAGGCCTAATTTACACCCGGGAGCTGTTTTTT,CASSAATGLIYTRELFF
.,.,TRBJ1-4,TRBV6-6,TGTGCCAGCAGTCCCGGTAACCGTGGGGGTGAAAAACTGTTTTTT,CASSPGNRGGEKLFF
TRBD1,.,TRBJ2-1,TRBV6-5,TGTGCCATCAGTCGACAGGGGTCGTGCAATGAGCAGTTCTTC,CAISRQGSCNEQFF
.,.,TRBJ2-5,TRBV7-9,TGTGCTAGCAGCTTCGGCAGGGGGGCGGAGACCCAGTACTTC,CASSFGRGAETQYF
TRBD2,few,TRBJ2-3,TRBV20-1,TGCAGTACCAAAGGCGGGAGCGCAGATACGCAGTATTTT,CSTKGGSADTQYF
TRBD2,many,TRBJ2-1,TRBV20-1,TGCAGTGCTAGCCCCCTTTTAGCGGGAGCTGAGTATGAGCAGTTCTTC,CSASPLLAGAEYEQFF
TRBD2,.,TRBJ2-1,TRBV20-1,TGCAGTGCTGTTAGCGGGAGAGGGATTAATGAGGAGTTCTTC,CSAVSGRGINEEFF
.,.,TRBJ2-5,TRBV20-1,TGCAGTGCACCAGTGGGCGTTTGGGAGACCGAGCAATTC,CSAPVGVWETEQF
TRBD1,.,TRBJ1-2,TRBV6-5,TGTGCCAGCAGCGCAGGGGGCTTGGGCTACACCTTC,CASSAGGLGYTF
.,.,TRBJ2-1,TRBV11-2,TGTGTCAGCAGCTTCGTGTTCAACAACGAGCAGTTCTTC,CVSSFVFNNEQFF
.,.,TRBJ1-6,TRBV5-1,TGCGCCAGCAGCGGGGGACGGCTCAATTCACCCCTCCACTTT,CASSGGRLNSPLHF
TRBD1,many,TRBJ1-1,TRBV10-3,TGTGCCATCAGTGAGTTCGGGACAGGGGGCCGGGGCACTGAAGCTTTCTTT,CAISEFGTGGRGTEAFF
.,.,TRBJ2-1,TRBV29-1,TGCAGCGTGGGACTTGCCGACAATGAGCAGTTCTTC,CSVGLADNEQFF
.,few,TRBJ2-3,TRBV6-2/TRBV6-3,TGTGCCAGCAGTTACTCAAGCGGGTCCACAGATACGCAGTATTTT,CASSYSSGSTDTQYF
TRBD1,.,TRBJ2-1,TRBV12-3/TRBV12-4,TGTGCCACCAGTAAAACAGGGGGCTCATGGGTTGAGCAATTCTTC,CATSKTGGSWVEQFF
TRBD1,.,TRBJ2-2,TRBV5-6,TGTGCCAGCAGCTCGCCCCGGACAGGGGGGACCGGGGAGCTGTTTTTT,CASSSPRTGGTGELFF
TRBD2,.,TRBJ2-3,TRBV28,TGTGCCAGCAGTTTAATAGCGGGAGGGGGTACAGATACGCAGTATTTT,CASSLIAGGGTDTQYF
.,.,TRBJ2-1,TRBV20-1,TGCAGTGCTAGGTCCGATTGGGGTGAGCAGTTCTTC,CSARSDWGEQFF
TRBD1,once,TRBJ1-4,TRBV20-1,TGCAGTGTCTCGACCCAGTGGACAGGGGCGGGCGAAAAACTGTTTTTT,CSVSTQWTGAGEKLFF
.,once,TRBJ2-7,TRBV4-1,TGCGCCAGCAGCCAAGAATGGCGGGATGCCTATGTGCAGTACTTC,CASSQEWRDAYVQYF
.,few,TRBJ1-2,TRBV6-1,TGTGTCAGCAGTGCGGCCGCGAACTTTGGCTATGGCTACACCTTC,CVSSAAANFGYGYTF